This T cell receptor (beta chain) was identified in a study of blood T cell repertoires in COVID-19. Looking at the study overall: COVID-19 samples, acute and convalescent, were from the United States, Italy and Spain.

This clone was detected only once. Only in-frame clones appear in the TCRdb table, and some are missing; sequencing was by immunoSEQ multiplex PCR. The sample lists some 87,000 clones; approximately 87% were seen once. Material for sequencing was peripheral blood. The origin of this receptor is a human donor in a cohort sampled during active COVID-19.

Written as DNA, the CDR3 is TGTGCCATCAGTCTAGCAGGGGGGAGTTACGAGCAGTACTTC. It is translated as CAISLAGGSYEQYF. The chain is built from TRBV10-3 and TRBJ2-7, with D possibly matching TRBD1 (7 bases). CDR1 is ENHRY and CDR2 is SYGVKD in the germline V gene. V lost 5 bases and J 4 bases, leaving 15 bases between the germline ends. This CDR3 is 14 amino acids long.